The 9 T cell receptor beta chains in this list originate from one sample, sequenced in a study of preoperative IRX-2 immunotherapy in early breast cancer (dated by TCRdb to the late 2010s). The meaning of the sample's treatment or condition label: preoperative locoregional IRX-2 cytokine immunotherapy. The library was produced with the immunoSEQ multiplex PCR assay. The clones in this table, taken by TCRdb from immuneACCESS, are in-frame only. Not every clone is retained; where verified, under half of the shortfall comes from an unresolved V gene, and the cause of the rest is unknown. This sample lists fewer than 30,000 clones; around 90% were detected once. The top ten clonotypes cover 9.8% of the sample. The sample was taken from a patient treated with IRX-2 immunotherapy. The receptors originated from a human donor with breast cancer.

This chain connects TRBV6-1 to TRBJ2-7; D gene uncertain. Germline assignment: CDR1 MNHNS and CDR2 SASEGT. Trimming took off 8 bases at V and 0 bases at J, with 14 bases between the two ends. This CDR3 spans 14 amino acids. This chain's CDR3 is CASSFWGGSYEQYF. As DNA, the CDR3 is TGTGCCAGCTCCTTTTGGGGTGGCTCCTACGAGCAGTACTTC.

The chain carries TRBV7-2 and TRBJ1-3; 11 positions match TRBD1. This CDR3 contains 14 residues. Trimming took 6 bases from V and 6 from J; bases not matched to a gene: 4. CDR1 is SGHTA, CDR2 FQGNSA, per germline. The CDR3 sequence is CASSPDRGPNTIYF. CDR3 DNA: TGTGCCAGCAGTCCGGACAGGGGGCCAAACACCATATATTTT.

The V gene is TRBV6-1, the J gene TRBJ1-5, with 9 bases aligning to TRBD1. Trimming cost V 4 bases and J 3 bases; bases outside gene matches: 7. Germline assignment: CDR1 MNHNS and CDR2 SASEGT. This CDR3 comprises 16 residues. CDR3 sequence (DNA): TGTGCCAGCAGTGGACCCGGGACAGGGACCAATCAGCCCCAGCATTTT. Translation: CASSGPGTGTNQPQHF.

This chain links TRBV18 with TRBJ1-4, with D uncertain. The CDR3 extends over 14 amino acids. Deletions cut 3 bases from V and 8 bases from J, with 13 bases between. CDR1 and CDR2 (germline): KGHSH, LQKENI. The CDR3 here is CASSPSQVAEKLFF. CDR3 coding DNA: TGTGCCAGCTCACCTAGCCAGGTGGCAGAAAAACTGTTTTTT.

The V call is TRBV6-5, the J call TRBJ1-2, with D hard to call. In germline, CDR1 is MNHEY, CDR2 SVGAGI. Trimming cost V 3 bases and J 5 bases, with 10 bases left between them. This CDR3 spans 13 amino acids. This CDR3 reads CASSYGVKYGYTF. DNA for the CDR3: TGTGCCAGCAGTTATGGGGTGAAGTATGGCTACACCTTC.

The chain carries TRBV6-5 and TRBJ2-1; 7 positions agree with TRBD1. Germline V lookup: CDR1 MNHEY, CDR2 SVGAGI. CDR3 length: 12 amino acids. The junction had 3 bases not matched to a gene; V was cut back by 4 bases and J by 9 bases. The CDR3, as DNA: TGTGCCAGCAGTTCCGAGGGGGCTGAGCAGTTCTTC. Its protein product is CASSSEGAEQFF.

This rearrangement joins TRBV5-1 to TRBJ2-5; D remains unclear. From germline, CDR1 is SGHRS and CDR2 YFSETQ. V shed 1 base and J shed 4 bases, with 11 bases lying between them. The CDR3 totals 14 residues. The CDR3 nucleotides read TGCGCCAGCAGCTTGCAGGCGTCCGGAGAGACCCAGTACTTC. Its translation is CASSLQASGETQYF.

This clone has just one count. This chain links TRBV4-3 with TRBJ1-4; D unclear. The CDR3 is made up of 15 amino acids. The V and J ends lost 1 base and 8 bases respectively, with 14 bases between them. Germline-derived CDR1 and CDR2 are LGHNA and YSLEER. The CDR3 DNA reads TGCGCCAGCAGCCAAGGAGGCGGGTCGGGCGAAAAACTGTTTTTT. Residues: CASSQGGGSGEKLFF.

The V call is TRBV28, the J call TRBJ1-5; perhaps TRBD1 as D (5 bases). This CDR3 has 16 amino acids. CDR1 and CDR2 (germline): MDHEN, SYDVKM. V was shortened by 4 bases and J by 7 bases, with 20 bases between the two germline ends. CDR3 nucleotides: TGTGCCAGCAGTTCATTATTCGACAGCGCAGGGCAGCCCCAGCATTTT. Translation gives CASSSLFDSAGQPQHF.